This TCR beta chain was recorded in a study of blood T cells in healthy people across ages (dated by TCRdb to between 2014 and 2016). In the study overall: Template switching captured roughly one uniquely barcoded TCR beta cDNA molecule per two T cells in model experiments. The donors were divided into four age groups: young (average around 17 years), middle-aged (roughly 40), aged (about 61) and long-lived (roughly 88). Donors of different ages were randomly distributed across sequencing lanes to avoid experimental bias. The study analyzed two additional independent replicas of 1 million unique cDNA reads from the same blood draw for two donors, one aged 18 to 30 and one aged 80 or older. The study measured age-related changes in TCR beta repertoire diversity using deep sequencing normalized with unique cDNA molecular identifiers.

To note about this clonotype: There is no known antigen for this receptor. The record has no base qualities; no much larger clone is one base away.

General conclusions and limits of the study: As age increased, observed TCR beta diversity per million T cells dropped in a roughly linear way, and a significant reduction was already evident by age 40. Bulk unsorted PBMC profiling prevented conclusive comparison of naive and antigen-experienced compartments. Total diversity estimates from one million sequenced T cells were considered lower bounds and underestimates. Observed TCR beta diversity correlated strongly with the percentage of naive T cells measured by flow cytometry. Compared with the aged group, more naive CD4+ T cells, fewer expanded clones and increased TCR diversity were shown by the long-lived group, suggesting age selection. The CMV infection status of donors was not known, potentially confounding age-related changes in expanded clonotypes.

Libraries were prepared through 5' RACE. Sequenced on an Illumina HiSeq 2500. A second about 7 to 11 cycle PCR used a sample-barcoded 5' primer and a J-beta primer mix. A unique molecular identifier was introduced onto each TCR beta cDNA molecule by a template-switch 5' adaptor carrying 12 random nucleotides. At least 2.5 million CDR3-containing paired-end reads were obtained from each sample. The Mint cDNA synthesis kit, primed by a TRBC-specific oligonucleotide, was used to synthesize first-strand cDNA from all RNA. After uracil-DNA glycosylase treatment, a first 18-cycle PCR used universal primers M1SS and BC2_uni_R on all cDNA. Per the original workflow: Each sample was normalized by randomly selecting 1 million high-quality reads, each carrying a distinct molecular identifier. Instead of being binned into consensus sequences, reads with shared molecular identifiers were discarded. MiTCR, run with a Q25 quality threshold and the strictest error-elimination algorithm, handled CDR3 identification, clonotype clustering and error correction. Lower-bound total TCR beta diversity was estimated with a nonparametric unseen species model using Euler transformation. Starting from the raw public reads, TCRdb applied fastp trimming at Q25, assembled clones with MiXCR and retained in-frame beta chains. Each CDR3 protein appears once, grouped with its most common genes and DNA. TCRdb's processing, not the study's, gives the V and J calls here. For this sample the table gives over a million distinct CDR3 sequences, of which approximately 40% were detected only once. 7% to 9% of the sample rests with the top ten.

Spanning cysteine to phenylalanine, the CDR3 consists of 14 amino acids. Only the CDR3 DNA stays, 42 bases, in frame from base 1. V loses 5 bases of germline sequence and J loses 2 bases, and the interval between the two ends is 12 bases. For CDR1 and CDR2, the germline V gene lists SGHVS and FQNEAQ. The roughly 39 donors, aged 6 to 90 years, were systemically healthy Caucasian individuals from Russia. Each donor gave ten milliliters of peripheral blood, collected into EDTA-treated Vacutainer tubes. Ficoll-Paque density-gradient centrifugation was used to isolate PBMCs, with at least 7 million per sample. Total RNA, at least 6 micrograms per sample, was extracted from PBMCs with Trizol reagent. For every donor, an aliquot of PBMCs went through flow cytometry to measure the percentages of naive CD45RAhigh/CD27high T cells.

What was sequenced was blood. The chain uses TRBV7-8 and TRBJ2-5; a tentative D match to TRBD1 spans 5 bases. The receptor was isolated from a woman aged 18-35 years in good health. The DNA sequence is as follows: TGTGCCAGCAGCGTACAGGCTTTTCAAGAGACCCAGTACTTC. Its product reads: CASSVQAFQETQYF.